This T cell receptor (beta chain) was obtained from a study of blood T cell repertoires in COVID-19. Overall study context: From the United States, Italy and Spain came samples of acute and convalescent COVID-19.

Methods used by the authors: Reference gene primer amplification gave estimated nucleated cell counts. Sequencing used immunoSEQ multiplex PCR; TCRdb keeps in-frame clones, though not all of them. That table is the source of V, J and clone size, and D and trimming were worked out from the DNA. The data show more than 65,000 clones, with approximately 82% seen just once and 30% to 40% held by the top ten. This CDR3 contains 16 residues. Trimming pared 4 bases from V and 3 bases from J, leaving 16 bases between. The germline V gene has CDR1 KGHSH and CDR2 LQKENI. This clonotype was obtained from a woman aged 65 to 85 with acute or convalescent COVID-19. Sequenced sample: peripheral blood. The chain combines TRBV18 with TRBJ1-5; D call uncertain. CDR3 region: CASSQTNAHTNQPQHF. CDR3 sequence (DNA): TGTGCCAGCTCACAAACGAACGCACATACCAATCAGCCCCAGCATTTT.